What follows describes a single T cell receptor (beta chain). This specimen comes from a study of T cell changes during pregnancy in multiple sclerosis. Trimming took 8 bases from V and 2 from J, leaving 12 bases between them. CDR1 LNHDA and CDR2 SQIVND come from the germline V gene (reference sequence). CDR3 length: 13 residues. Assay used: immunoSEQ multiplex PCR; TCRdb lists only in-frame clones, some missing. The top ten hold 0.75% of the sample, which has tens of thousands of clones, 85% to 95% seen once. The chain couples TRBV19 to TRBJ1-2; D gene unclear. The material sequenced was peripheral blood, taken in the second trimester of pregnancy. The sequence came from a female donor in good health, enrolled as a control in a pregnancy study. CDR3 loop: CASSWQSNYGYTF. The CDR3 nucleotides read TGTGCCAGTTCGTGGCAGTCCAACTATGGCTACACCTTC.